This paragraph reports one T cell receptor (beta chain). Its antigen is still unknown. Nothing much larger sits one base from this clone, and base qualities are not available. Around nine control placentae without villitis were matched to the villitis of unknown etiology cases on the basis of gestational age at delivery. Placentae were collected after delivery and underwent gross and histological evaluation before archival tissue selection. Five 10-micron scrolls were cut from each FFPE block, and DNA was then isolated using the AllPrep DNA/RNA FFPE Tissue kit. NanoDrop was used to check DNA concentration and purity, and a Bioanalyzer was used to assess RNA quality. The data were taken from a study of T cells in placental villitis. For context, the study as a whole: Two of the control placentae were obtained from preterm deliveries, but no significant pathology was found on examination. The study compared placental TCR-beta repertoires across villitis of unknown etiology, gestational-age-matched unaffected controls, and infectious villitis to test an allograft-versus-infection hypothesis. The research as a whole found: Clonality was higher in villitis of unknown etiology placentae than in controls (median 0.057 versus 0.006, p=0.0025), a result indicating clonal expansion. Small amounts of decidua were contained in the paraffin blocks, so some of the captured T cells, especially in controls, may have been decidual rather than villous infiltrates. CMV-specific clone frequencies were higher in infectious CMV cases than in villitis of unknown etiology (approximately 0.011 vs 0.001), and the villitis of unknown etiology frequencies did not differ from those of controls. Bulk tissue sequencing could not distinguish helper, regulatory or cytotoxic T cells, nor maternal versus fetal T cells, and excluded gamma-delta receptors.

The immunoSEQ v4 bias-controlled multiplex PCR assay, performed blinded to group allocation, was used to amplify TCR-beta CDR3 regions from genomic DNA. To estimate nucleated cell and T cell quantities per sample, reference gene primers were included together with the TCR-beta primers. Sequencing of the libraries was performed on an Illumina MiSeq with a 100-cycle paired-end protocol. For the original study's pipeline: The immunoSEQ Analyzer software was used to calculate diversity and richness, with richness measured by iChao1 and clonality based on Pielou evenness and Shannon diversity (range 0-1, where higher values mean less diversity). CDR3 amino acid sequences with V/J genes were queried against VDJdb for CMV, EBV and influenza A specificities using confidence 3 and substitution 2. The Morisita-Horn index was used to assess TCR-beta amino acid clonotype overlap between villitis of unknown etiology, infectious villitis and control repertoires. This is the immuneACCESS table as TCRdb keeps it, with only in-frame sequences that have V and J called. A part of the clones is gone; compared with another copy, unresolved V genes explain less than half, and the rest is unexplained. That table is the source of V, J and clone size, and D and trimming were worked out from the DNA. This sample is represented by hundreds of clones; 98% of them were singletons. The ten largest clones take up under 4% of the sample.

Trimming costs V 6 bases and J 9 bases, and their ends lie 24 bases apart. From the cysteine through the phenylalanine, the CDR3 covers 15 amino acids. Of the read, only the CDR3 DNA is kept; its 45 bases are in frame from base 1. CDR1 and CDR2 are drawn from the germline V gene: KGHSH, LQKENI. The chain links TRBV18 with TRBJ2-7; the best D guess is TRBD2, with 6 bases matching. The material sequenced was placental tissue containing maternal and fetal cells. The sequence derives from a human donor in good health; the placental T cells may come from both mother and fetus. The CDR3 is CASSPQEGTGVLQYF. The bases are TGTGCCAGCTCTCCTCAGGAGGGGACGGGAGTTTTGCAGTACTTC.